This is a list of T cell receptor beta chains from one sample in a study of cytomegalovirus exposure and HLA in healthy donors. Some clones are missing from TCRdb's copy, which holds only in-frame ones; the method was immunoSEQ multiplex PCR. The sample consists of approximately 160,000 clones, about 82% of them appearing once. Sequencing was done on a sample of PBMCs. All receptors come from a woman between 50 and 59 years old in good health and CMV-seropositive. Each CDR3 is given with its conserved first and last residue. A D gene is named only where the DNA matches it firmly. Part of the rows lack a size; the others show once, few, many or a class for expanded clones.

v_call	d_call	clone_size	j_call	cdr3_nt	cdr3_aa
TRBV6-5	TRBD1	-	TRBJ1-2	TGTGCCAGCAGTCAGGGGACAGGGGGCTCTTTAGGCTACACCTTC	CASSQGTGGSLGYTF
TRBV18	TRBD2	-	TRBJ2-2	TGTGCCAGCTCCTTCCCTAGCGGGAGTATCACCGGGGAGCTGTTTTTT	CASSFPSGSITGELFF
TRBV28	-	once	TRBJ1-3	TGTGCCAGCAGTTACAGGATCTCTGGAAACACCATATATTTT	CASSYRISGNTIYF
TRBV7-3	-	once	TRBJ2-6	TGTGCCAGCAGCTTAACGGTGGGGCCCCCTGGGGCCAACGTCCTGACTTTC	CASSLTVGPPGANVLTF
TRBV7-2	TRBD1	-	TRBJ2-3	TGTGCCAGCAGCTCGCCGGACAGGGTATCGGATACGCAGTATTTT	CASSSPDRVSDTQYF
TRBV11-1	TRBD2	once	TRBJ2-7	TGTGCCAGCAGCTCCGGGGGGTCCTACGAGCAGTACTTC	CASSSGGSYEQYF
TRBV7-9	-	-	TRBJ1-4	TGTGCCAGCAGCAGGGAGAGGTACAAGAATGAAAAACTGTTTTTT	CASSRERYKNEKLFF
TRBV18	TRBD2	-	TRBJ2-1	TGTGCCAGCTCACCCCGGACTAGCGGGGGGAGCTCCTACAATGAGCAGTTCTTC	CASSPRTSGGSSYNEQFF
TRBV7-2	-	-	TRBJ2-7	TGTGCCAGCAGCTTTACTCCCGGGAGCTACGAGCAGTACTTC	CASSFTPGSYEQYF
TRBV7-3	TRBD1	-	TRBJ1-1	TGTGCCAGCAGCTTAGAGGGGGCGATCACTGAAGCTTTCTTT	CASSLEGAITEAFF
TRBV4-1	-	-	TRBJ2-1	TGCGCCAGCAGCCAAGTTGGGGGGGGGCTATCCTACAATGAGCAGTTCTTC	CASSQVGGGLSYNEQFF
TRBV15	TRBD1	-	TRBJ2-7	TGTGCCACCAGCAGAGAGGTGGACAGGGTCTACGAGCAGTACTTC	CATSREVDRVYEQYF
TRBV6-1	TRBD1	-	TRBJ1-6	TGTGCCAGCAGCCCGGGACAGCATAATTCACCCCTCCACTTT	CASSPGQHNSPLHF
TRBV5-1	TRBD1	-	TRBJ1-3	TGCGCCAGCAGCCTGGCCTTAGGACAGGCCGGAAACACCATATATTTT	CASSLALGQAGNTIYF
TRBV30	-	-	TRBJ2-7	TGTGCCTGGACTGACCTGGACAAATCCTACGAGCAGTACTTC	CAWTDLDKSYEQYF
TRBV28	TRBD1	-	TRBJ2-3	TGTGCCAGCAGTTCGGGACAGGGCACAGATACGCAGTATTTT	CASSSGQGTDTQYF
TRBV28	TRBD1	few	TRBJ1-2	TGTGCCAGCACCTTAGTGGACAGGAGGCACTATGGCTACACCTTC	CASTLVDRRHYGYTF
TRBV19	-	-	TRBJ1-5	TGTGCCAGTAGTGCCTCTACAGGGTACCGCAATCAGCCCCAGCATTTT	CASSASTGYRNQPQHF
TRBV9	-	-	TRBJ2-2	TGTGCCAGCAACCGGGAATCGAACACCGGGGAGCTGTTTTTT	CASNRESNTGELFF
TRBV5-4	TRBD1	-	TRBJ1-1	TGTGCCAGCAGCTTGACCGGGACAGGGTGGCCTGAAGCTTTCTTT	CASSLTGTGWPEAFF
TRBV5-1	TRBD1	-	TRBJ2-5	TGCGCCAGCAGCCCAGGACAGGGCCGTATCCACCAAGAGACCCAGTACTTC	CASSPGQGRIHQETQYF
TRBV28	TRBD1	-	TRBJ2-6	TGTGCCAGCAGCCGTACAGGGGTCGGGGCCAACGTCCTGACTTTC	CASSRTGVGANVLTF
TRBV18	TRBD2	once	TRBJ2-1	TGTGCCAGCTCACCACCGTCTAGCGGGAGGAATGAGCAGTTCTTC	CASSPPSSGRNEQFF
TRBV19	-	-	TRBJ2-1	TGTGCCAGTAGTATGAGAGACACCTACAATGAGCAGTTCTTC	CASSMRDTYNEQFF
TRBV28	-	-	TRBJ1-5	TGTGCCAGCGGGGGGGTAGGTCAGCCCCAGCATTTT	CASGGVGQPQHF